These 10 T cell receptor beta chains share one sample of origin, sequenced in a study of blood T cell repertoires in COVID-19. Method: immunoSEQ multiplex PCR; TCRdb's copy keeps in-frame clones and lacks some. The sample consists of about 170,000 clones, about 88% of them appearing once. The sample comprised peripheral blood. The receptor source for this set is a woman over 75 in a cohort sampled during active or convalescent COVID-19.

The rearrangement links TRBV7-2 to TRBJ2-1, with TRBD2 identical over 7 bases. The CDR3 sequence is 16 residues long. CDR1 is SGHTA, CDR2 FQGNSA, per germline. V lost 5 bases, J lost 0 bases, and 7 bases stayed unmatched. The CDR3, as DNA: TGTGCCAGCAGCCCCTCGCGGGAGTTCTCCTACAATGAGCAGTTCTTC. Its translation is CASSPSREFSYNEQFF.

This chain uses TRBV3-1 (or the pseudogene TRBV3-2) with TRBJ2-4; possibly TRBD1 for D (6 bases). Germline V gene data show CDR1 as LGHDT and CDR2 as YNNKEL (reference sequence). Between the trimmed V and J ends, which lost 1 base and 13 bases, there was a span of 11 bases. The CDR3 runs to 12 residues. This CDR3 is CASSQVGTSQYF. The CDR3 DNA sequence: TGTGCCAGCAGCCAAGTCGGGACATCCCAGTACTTC.

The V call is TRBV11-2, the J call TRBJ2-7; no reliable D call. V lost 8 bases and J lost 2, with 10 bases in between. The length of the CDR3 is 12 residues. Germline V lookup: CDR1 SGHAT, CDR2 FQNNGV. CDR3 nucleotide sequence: TGTGCCAGCTCAACTGTTACCTACGAGCAGTACTTC. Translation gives CASSTVTYEQYF.

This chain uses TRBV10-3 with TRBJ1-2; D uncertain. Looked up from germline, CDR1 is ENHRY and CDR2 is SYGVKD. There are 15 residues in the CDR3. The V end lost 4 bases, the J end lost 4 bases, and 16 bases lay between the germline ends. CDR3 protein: CAISVSLSGSYGYTF. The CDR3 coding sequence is TGTGCCATCAGTGTCTCTTTAAGCGGTTCCTATGGCTACACCTTC.

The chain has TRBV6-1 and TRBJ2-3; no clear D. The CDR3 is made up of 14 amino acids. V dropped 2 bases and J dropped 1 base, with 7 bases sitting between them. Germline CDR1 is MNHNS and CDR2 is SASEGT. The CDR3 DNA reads TGTGCCAGCAGTGAATGGAGCGGCACAGATACGCAGTATTTT. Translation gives CASSEWSGTDTQYF.

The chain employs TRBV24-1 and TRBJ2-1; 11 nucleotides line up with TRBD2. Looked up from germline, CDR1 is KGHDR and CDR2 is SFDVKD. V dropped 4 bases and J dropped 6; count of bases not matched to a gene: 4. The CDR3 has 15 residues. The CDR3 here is CATSDLLAGGNEQFF. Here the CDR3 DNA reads TGTGCCACCAGTGACCTGCTAGCGGGGGGCAATGAGCAGTTCTTC.

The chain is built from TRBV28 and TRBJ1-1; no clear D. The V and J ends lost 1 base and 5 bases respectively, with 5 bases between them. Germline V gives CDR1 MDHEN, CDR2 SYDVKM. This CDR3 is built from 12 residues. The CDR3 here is CASSLLATEAFF. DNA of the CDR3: TGTGCCAGCAGTTTATTAGCGACTGAAGCTTTCTTT.

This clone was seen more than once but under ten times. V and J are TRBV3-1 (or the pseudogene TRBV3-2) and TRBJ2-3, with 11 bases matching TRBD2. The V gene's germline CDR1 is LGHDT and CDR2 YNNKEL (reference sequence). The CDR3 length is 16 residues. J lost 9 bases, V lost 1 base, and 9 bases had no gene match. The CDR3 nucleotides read TGTGCCAGCAGCCAAGGGGATAGCGGGGGGGCAGGGACGCAGTATTTT. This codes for CASSQGDSGGAGTQYF.

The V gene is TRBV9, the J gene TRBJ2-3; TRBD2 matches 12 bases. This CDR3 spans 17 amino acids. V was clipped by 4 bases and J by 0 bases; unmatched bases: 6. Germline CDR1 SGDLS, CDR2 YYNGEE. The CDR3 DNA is TGTGCCAGCAGCTTTAGACTAGCGGGGGAAAGCACAGATACGCAGTATTTT. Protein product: CASSFRLAGESTDTQYF.

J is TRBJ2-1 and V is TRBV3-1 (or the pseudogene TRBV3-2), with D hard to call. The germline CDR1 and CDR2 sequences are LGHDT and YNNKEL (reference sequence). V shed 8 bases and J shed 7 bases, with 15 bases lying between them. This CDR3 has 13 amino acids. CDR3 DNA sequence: TGTGCCAGCGGGCCTCAGTGGGTAAATGAGCAGTTCTTC. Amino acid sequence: CASGPQWVNEQFF.